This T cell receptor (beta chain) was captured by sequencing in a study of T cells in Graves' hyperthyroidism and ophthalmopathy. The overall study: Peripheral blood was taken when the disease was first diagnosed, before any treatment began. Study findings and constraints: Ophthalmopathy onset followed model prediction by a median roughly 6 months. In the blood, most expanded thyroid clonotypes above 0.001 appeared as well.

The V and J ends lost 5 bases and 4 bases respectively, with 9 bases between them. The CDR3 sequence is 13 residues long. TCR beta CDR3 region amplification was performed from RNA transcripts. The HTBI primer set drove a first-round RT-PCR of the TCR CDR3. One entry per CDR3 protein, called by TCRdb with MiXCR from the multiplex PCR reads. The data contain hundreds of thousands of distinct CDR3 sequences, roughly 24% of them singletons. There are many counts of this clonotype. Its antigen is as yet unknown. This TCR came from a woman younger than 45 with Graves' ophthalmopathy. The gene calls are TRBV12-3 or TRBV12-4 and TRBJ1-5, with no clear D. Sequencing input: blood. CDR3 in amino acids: CASSAGLNQPQHF. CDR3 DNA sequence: TGTGCCAGCAGTGCTGGTTTGAATCAGCCCCAGCATTTT.